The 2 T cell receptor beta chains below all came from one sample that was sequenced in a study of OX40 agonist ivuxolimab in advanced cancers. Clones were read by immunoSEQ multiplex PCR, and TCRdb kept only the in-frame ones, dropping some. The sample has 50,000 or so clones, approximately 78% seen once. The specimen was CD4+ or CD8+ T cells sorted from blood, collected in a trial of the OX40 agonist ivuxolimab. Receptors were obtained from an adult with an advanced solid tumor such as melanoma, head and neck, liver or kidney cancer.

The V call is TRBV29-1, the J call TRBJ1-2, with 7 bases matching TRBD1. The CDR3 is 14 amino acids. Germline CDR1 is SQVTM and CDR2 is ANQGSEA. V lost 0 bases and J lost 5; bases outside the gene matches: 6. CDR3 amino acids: CSVEDIDREYGYTF. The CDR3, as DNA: TGCAGCGTTGAAGATATAGACAGGGAGTATGGCTACACCTTC.

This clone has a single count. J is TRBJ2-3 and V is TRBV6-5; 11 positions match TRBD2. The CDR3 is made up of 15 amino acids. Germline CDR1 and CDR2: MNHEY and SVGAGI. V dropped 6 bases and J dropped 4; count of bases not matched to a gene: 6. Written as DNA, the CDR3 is TGTGCCAGCAGCACCACTAGCGGGGGAGCAGATACGCAGTATTTT. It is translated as CASSTTSGGADTQYF.